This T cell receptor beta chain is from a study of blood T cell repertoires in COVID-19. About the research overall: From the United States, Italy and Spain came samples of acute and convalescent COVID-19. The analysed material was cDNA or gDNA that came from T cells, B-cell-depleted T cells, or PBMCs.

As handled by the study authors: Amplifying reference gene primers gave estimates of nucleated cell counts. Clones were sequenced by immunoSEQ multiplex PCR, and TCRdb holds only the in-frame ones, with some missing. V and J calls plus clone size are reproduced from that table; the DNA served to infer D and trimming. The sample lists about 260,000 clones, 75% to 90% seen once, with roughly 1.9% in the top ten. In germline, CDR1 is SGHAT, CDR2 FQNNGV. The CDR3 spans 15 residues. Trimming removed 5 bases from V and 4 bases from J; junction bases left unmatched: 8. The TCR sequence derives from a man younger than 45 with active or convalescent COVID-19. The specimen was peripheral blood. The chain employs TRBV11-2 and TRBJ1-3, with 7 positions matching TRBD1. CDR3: CASSDRVVGGNTIYF. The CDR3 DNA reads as TGTGCCAGCAGCGACAGGGTAGTTGGCGGAAACACCATATATTTT.